These 30 T cell receptor beta chains came from one sample sequenced in a study of beta chain features in type 1 diabetes. Study-wide results and caveats: Type 1 diabetes patients showed a moderate but significant shortening of TCRB CDR3s in all four CD4+ subsets.

Expressed TCRB transcripts were sequenced, since all the RNA that had been isolated was reverse transcribed. Only in-frame clones appear in the TCRdb table, and some are missing; sequencing was by immunoSEQ multiplex PCR. The repertoire consists of some 290,000 clones, with roughly 24% occurring once and the leading ten covering more than 0.009%. Their cognate antigens are unknown. Sequencing used naive CD4+ T cells from blood. The receptors were gathered from a woman younger than 45 with type 1 diabetes.

The chain joins TRBV5-6 to TRBJ2-3; weak D call: TRBD2 (5 bases). The CDR3 contains 15 residues. With 1 base removed from V and 4 bases from J, the gap between germline ends came to 13 bases. CDR1 is SGHDT, CDR2 YYEEEE, per germline. CDR3 nucleotides: TGTGCCAGCAGCTTGACTAGTTCGGTACCAGATACGCAGTATTTT. This encodes CASSLTSSVPDTQYF.

This clone appeared once. The genes are TRBV5-4 and TRBJ1-2, with D unresolved. This CDR3 is built from 14 residues. Germline V gene data show CDR1 as SGHNT and CDR2 as YYREEE (reference sequence). Trimming left V 2 bases short and J 4 bases short, with 12 bases between. The CDR3 coding sequence is TGTGCCAGCAGCTTTAGTCCGGGGAGCTATGGCTACACCTTC. This sequence encodes CASSFSPGSYGYTF.

The rearrangement links TRBV6-5 to TRBJ1-5; 9 bases match TRBD1. V shed 5 bases, J shed 6 bases, and the junction held 5 bases outside the gene matches. CDR3 size: 14 residues. Per germline, CDR1 MNHEY and CDR2 SVGAGI. CDR3 in DNA: TGTGCCAGCAGTCCCCGACAGGGGGTTCAGCCCCAGCATTTT. Protein sequence: CASSPRQGVQPQHF.

This rearrangement joins TRBV4-1 to TRBJ2-4; weak D call: TRBD2 (6 bases). This CDR3 region has 17 residues. V lost 0 bases and J lost 0, with 12 bases in between. The germline V gene has CDR1 MGHRA and CDR2 YSYEKL. The CDR3 nucleotides are TGCGCCAGCAGCCAAGATTGGCGGGGCTTAGCCAAAAACATTCAGTACTTC. It translates to CASSQDWRGLAKNIQYF.

The gene calls are TRBV5-8 and TRBJ2-7; D may be TRBD1 (6 bases). Germline CDR1 reads SGHTS; CDR2 reads YDEGEE. The CDR3 extends over 14 amino acids. Trimming stripped 2 bases from V and 4 bases from J, with 13 bases between. The DNA of the CDR3 is TGTGCCAGCAGCTTCGGACAGCCTGTATACGAGCAGTACTTC. This gives the protein CASSFGQPVYEQYF.

The chain has TRBV2 and TRBJ1-5; 8 bases align to TRBD1. Germline V gene lookup returns CDR1 SNHLY and CDR2 FYNNEI. Germline trimming cut 4 bases from V and 6 bases from J; bases unmatched to any gene: 5. This CDR3 spans 14 amino acids. CDR3 protein: CASSGGTGTQPQHF. DNA for the CDR3: TGTGCCAGCAGTGGTGGGACAGGCACTCAGCCCCAGCATTTT.

This clone has a single count. The V gene is TRBV7-3, the J gene TRBJ2-3, with D uncertain. The CDR3 is 15 residues long. Germline CDR1 reads SGHTA; CDR2 reads FQGTGA. Trimming cost V 1 base and J 0 bases, with 8 bases left between them. This CDR3 reads CASSLSGTSTDTQYF. The CDR3 DNA sequence: TGTGCCAGCAGCTTAAGCGGAACTAGCACAGATACGCAGTATTTT.

This clone was seen only a few times. The genes are TRBV18 and TRBJ2-7; possibly TRBD2 for D (7 bases). V shed 3 bases and J shed 2 bases, with 14 bases lying between them. Germline assignment: CDR1 KGHSH and CDR2 LQKENI. CDR3 length: 15 residues. The CDR3 DNA reads TGTGCCAGCTCACCCTCCGGCGGGGGCACCTACGAGCAGTACTTC. This translates into CASSPSGGGTYEQYF.

The genes are TRBV7-3 and TRBJ1-1, with TRBD1 matching 7 bases. J lost 6 bases, V lost 2 bases, and 6 bases had no gene match. CDR1 is SGHTA, CDR2 FQGTGA, per germline. The length of the CDR3 is 14 residues. As DNA, the CDR3 is TGTGCCAGCAGCTTAGCTGGGACAGCCTCTGAAGCTTTCTTT. As protein: CASSLAGTASEAFF.

The CDR3 loop is CASSVGSSGLQETQYF. The CDR3 DNA reads TGTGCCAGCAGCGTAGGGTCTAGCGGGCTCCAAGAGACCCAGTACTTC. The genes are TRBV9 and TRBJ2-5; TRBD2 aligns across 8 bases. V dropped 0 bases and J dropped 1; count of bases not matched to a gene: 5. The CDR3 spans 16 residues. Looked up from germline, CDR1 is SGDLS and CDR2 is YYNGEE.

The chain recombines TRBV11-2 with TRBJ2-2, with 7 bases fitting TRBD2. J gave up 7 bases and V 5 bases, and 7 bases lay outside the gene matches. The CDR3 is 14 amino acids. Looked up from germline, CDR1 is SGHAT and CDR2 is FQNNGV. The CDR3: CASSLSGGIGELFF. In DNA form, the CDR3 reads TGTGCCAGCAGCCTATCGGGGGGTATCGGGGAGCTGTTTTTT.

The chain uses TRBV6-5 and TRBJ2-7, with D perhaps matching TRBD2 (6 bases). This CDR3 has 14 residues. Germline assignment: CDR1 MNHEY and CDR2 SVGAGI. Trimming took 6 bases from V and 2 from J, leaving 14 bases between them. CDR3 loop: CASSIGTFTYEQYF. The CDR3 DNA is TGTGCCAGCAGCATCGGGACTTTTACCTACGAGCAGTACTTC.

The chain employs TRBV15 and TRBJ2-2; unclear D gene. The length of the CDR3 is 14 residues. Trimming took off 1 base at V and 5 bases at J, with 8 bases between the two ends. Germline V gives CDR1 LNHNV, CDR2 YYDKDF (reference sequence). The DNA of the CDR3 is TGTGCCACCAGCAGAGGTGCCAGTACCGGGGAGCTGTTTTTT. Translated: CATSRGASTGELFF. Full variable domain (rest looked up from reference TRBV15 and TRBJ2-2): DAMVIQNPRYQVTQFGKPVTLSCSQTLNHNVMYWYQQKSSQAPKLLFHYYDKDFNNEADTPDNFQSRRPNTSFCFLDIRSPGLGDTAMYLCATSRGASTGELFFGEGSRLTVL.

The chain recombines TRBV28 with TRBJ2-7; TRBD1 is a possible D gene (7 bases). The germline CDR1 and CDR2 sequences are MDHEN and SYDVKM. Deletions cut 2 bases from V and 2 bases from J, with 13 bases between. This CDR3 region has 15 residues. The chain's CDR3 is CASSLLDREAYEQYF. The CDR3, as DNA: TGTGCCAGCAGTTTACTTGACAGGGAGGCCTACGAGCAGTACTTC.

There are a few counts of this clone. This chain connects TRBV4-1 to TRBJ2-7; weak D call: TRBD2 (5 bases). V lost 1 base, J lost 0 bases, and 16 bases lay in between. Germline V gene sequence: CDR1 MGHRA, CDR2 YSYEKL. The CDR3 is 17 amino acids. DNA of the CDR3: TGCGCCAGCAGCCAAGTTTGGAGCGGAGGCAGCTCCTACGAGCAGTACTTC. It is translated as CASSQVWSGGSSYEQYF.

This clone was found a few times. The genes are TRBV7-9 and TRBJ2-2, with TRBD2 matching 13 bases. Germline loops: CDR1 SEHNR, CDR2 FQNEAQ (reference sequence). The CDR3 totals 16 residues. With V trimmed by 4 bases and J by 4 bases, 3 bases remained unmatched. The DNA of the CDR3 is TGTGCCAGCAGCTCCTGGACTAGCGGGAGCACCGGGGAGCTGTTTTTT. This encodes CASSSWTSGSTGELFF.

This clone was observed a few times. This chain links TRBV28 with TRBJ1-5; perhaps TRBD1 as D (5 bases). Trimming pared 7 bases from V and 5 bases from J, leaving 18 bases between. This CDR3 comprises 15 residues. Germline V gives CDR1 MDHEN, CDR2 SYDVKM. CDR3 nucleotides: TGTGCCAGCACAACGGGGGGACGGCGGTATCAGCCCCAGCATTTT. Its translation is CASTTGGRRYQPQHF.

The chain uses TRBV6-5 and TRBJ2-1; D is possibly TRBD1 (6 bases). CDR1 MNHEY and CDR2 SVGAGI come from the germline V gene. This CDR3 is built from 12 residues. The germline V and J ends were trimmed by 2 bases and 13 bases, with 12 bases remaining between them. The DNA of the CDR3 is TGTGCCAGCAGTTACCCTCCGGACAGACAGTTCTTC. Protein product: CASSYPPDRQFF.

The V and J genes are TRBV27 and TRBJ1-1; D possibly corresponds to TRBD1 (5 bases). The V gene lost 3 bases and the J gene lost 7 bases, with 12 bases spanning the gap. The CDR3 runs 13 residues. Germline values: CDR1 MNHEY, CDR2 SMNVEV (reference sequence). This CDR3 reads CASSFRQTGEAFF. DNA for the CDR3: TGTGCCAGCAGTTTTCGACAGACCGGTGAAGCTTTCTTT.

This clone was detected a few times. The CDR3 DNA follows: TGTGCCAGCAGTACCGGGACACATACCGGGGAGCTGTTTTTT. It translates to CASSTGTHTGELFF. This chain uses TRBV28 with TRBJ2-2; weak D call: TRBD1 (6 bases). Germline lookup yields CDR1 MDHEN and CDR2 SYDVKM. Deletions cut 5 bases from V and 5 bases from J, with 12 bases between. This CDR3 is built from 14 residues.

The rearrangement uses TRBV28 and TRBJ2-7, with 8 nucleotides matching TRBD1. V lost 4 bases, J lost 6 bases, and 5 bases stayed unmatched. Germline V gene data show CDR1 as MDHEN and CDR2 as SYDVKM. The CDR3 has 13 residues. As DNA, the CDR3 is TGTGCCAGCAGTTCGGGACAGGTGGGCGAGCAGTACTTC. Translating gives CASSSGQVGEQYF.

This sequence joins TRBV2 and TRBJ2-1, with 10 nucleotides matching TRBD1. J gave up 4 bases and V 5 bases, and 5 bases lay outside the gene matches. Germline CDR1 is SNHLY and CDR2 is FYNNEI. The CDR3 runs 15 residues. The CDR3 DNA reads TGTGCCAGCAGTAACCCGGGACAGGGGTACAATGAGCAGTTCTTC. This encodes CASSNPGQGYNEQFF.

The rearrangement uses TRBV25-1 and TRBJ1-2, with 10 bases fitting TRBD1. The CDR3 extends over 16 amino acids. Trimming removed 2 bases from V and 4 bases from J; junction bases left unmatched: 7. Germline V lookup: CDR1 MGHDK, CDR2 SYGVNS. DNA of the CDR3: TGTGCCAGCAGTGAAATAGGGACAGGGGAAGTCTATGGCTACACCTTC. Its protein is CASSEIGTGEVYGYTF.

This clone has more than one count but fewer than ten. The J gene is TRBJ1-5, the V gene TRBV28, with D possibly matching TRBD1 (5 bases). Trimming took off 6 bases at V and 0 bases at J, with 9 bases between the two ends. The CDR3 runs 14 residues. Germline loops: CDR1 MDHEN, CDR2 SYDVKM. CDR3 sequence (DNA): TGTGCCAGCAGCACAGGTGGTAGCAATCAGCCCCAGCATTTT. Translation: CASSTGGSNQPQHF.

The chain couples TRBV5-6 to TRBJ1-1; the D is unclear. V lost 3 bases, J lost 5 bases, and 8 bases lay in between. The CDR3 extends over 12 amino acids. The V gene's germline CDR1 is SGHDT and CDR2 YYEEEE. The CDR3 DNA sequence: TGTGCCAGCAGCTCCAGGTTAACTGAAGCTTTCTTT. This encodes CASSSRLTEAFF.

The sample holds a few counts of this clone. CDR3 amino acids: CAGAGVTQYF. In DNA, the CDR3 is TGTGCCGGAGCGGGTGTTACGCAGTATTTT. The V call is TRBV2, the J call TRBJ2-3; tentative D call: TRBD2 (6 bases). Germline V gives CDR1 SNHLY, CDR2 FYNNEI. V shed 11 bases and J shed 8 bases, with 11 bases lying between them. The CDR3 totals 10 residues.

The gene calls are TRBV28 and TRBJ1-1, with D unclear. Germline loops: CDR1 MDHEN, CDR2 SYDVKM. The CDR3 contains 16 residues. The germline V and J ends were trimmed by 7 bases and 1 base, with 19 bases remaining between them. CDR3 coding DNA: TGTGCCAGCATACCTTCGGGGAGGGCTGGGAACACTGAAGCTTTCTTT. As protein: CASIPSGRAGNTEAFF.

Regarding this clone: The same CDR3 also results from other DNA sequences found in this sample. The chain is built from TRBV30 and TRBJ1-5; D remains unclear. The CDR3 covers 13 residues. The germline V and J ends were trimmed by 2 bases and 0 bases, with 5 bases remaining between them. Germline V gene lookup returns CDR1 GTSNPN and CDR2 SVGIG (reference sequence). The CDR3: CAWSPDSNQPQHF. The CDR3 DNA reads as TGTGCCTGGAGTCCAGATAGCAATCAGCCCCAGCATTTT.

The chain carries TRBV28 and TRBJ1-1; D not certain. This CDR3 has 15 amino acids. The germline CDR1 and CDR2 sequences are MDHEN and SYDVKM. V was clipped by 5 bases and J by 5 bases, with 18 bases between them. The CDR3 region is CASSLSTVGGTEAFF. Here the CDR3 DNA reads TGTGCCAGCAGTCTATCGACGGTCGGAGGGACTGAAGCTTTCTTT. The full variable domain, its missing parts supplied by reference TRBV28 and TRBJ1-1, is DVKVTQSSRYLVKRTGEKVFLECVQDMDHENMFWYRQDPGLGLRLIYFSYDVKMKEKGDIPEGYSVSREKKERFSLILESASTNQTSMYLCASSLSTVGGTEAFFGQGTRLTVV.

This clone has a handful of counts. The chain joins TRBV18 to TRBJ1-2; no firm D call. The CDR3 length is 15 residues. Germline V lookup: CDR1 KGHSH, CDR2 LQKENI. V lost 0 bases to trimming and J lost 4 bases, with 12 bases between them. As DNA, the CDR3 is TGTGCCAGCTCACCACCTTCTTTTGACATCTATGGCTACACCTTC. Amino acids: CASSPPSFDIYGYTF.